This T cell receptor beta chain was found in a study of STAT5B mutations in CD4+ large granular lymphocyte leukemia. Points from the study as a whole: CD4-sorted patient repertoires seemed more clonal than healthy CD4+ repertoires.

This clone showed up just a few times. The target antigen is unknown. TCRdb keeps only in-frame clones here, not all; method: immunoSEQ multiplex PCR. The data hold 20,000 to 25,000 clones, with around 75% observed a single time. Sample: CD4+ T cells from blood buffy coats. The TCR was taken from a human donor in good health.

CDR3 sequence reads: CAWSVLSTGNTEAFF. The CDR3 region has the DNA TGTGCCTGGAGTGTACTCTCGACAGGGAACACTGAAGCTTTCTTT. The V gene is TRBV30, the J gene TRBJ1-1; perhaps TRBD1 as D (6 bases). The CDR3 spans 15 residues. From germline, CDR1 is GTSNPN and CDR2 SVGIG (reference sequence). V dropped 0 bases and J dropped 1 base, with 12 bases sitting between them.